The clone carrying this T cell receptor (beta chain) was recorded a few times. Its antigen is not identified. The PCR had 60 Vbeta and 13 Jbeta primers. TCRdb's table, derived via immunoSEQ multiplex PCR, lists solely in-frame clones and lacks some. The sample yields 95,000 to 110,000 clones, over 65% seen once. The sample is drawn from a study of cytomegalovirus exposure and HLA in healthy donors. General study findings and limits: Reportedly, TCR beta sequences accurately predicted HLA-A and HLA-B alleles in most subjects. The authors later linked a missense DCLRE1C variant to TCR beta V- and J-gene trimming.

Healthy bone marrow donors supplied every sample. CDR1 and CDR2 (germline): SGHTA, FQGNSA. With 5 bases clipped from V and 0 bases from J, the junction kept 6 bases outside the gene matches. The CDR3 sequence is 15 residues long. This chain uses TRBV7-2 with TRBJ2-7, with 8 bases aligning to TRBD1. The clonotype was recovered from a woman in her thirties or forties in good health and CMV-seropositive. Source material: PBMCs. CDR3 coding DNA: TGTGCCAGCAGCACTACGGGACAGGTCTCCTACGAGCAGTACTTC. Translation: CASSTTGQVSYEQYF.